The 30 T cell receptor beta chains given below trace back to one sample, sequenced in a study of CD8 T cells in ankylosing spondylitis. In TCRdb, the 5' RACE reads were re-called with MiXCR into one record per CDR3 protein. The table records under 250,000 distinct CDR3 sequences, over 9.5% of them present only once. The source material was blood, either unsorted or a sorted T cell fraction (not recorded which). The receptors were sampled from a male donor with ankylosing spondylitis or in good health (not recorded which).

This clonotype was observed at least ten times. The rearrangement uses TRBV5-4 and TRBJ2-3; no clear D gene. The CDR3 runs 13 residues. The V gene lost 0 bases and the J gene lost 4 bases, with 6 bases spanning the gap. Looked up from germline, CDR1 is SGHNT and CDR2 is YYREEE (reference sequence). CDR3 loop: CASSLGWADTQYF. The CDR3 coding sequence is TGTGCCAGCAGCTTGGGGTGGGCAGATACGCAGTATTTT.

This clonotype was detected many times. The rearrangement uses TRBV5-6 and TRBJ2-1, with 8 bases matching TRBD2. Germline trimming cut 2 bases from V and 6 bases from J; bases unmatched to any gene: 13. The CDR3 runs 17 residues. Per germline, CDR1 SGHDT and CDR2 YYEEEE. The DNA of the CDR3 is TGTGCCAGCAGCTTAGGGCCATGGTTAGCGGGGAGCAATGAGCAGTTCTTC. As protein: CASSLGPWLAGSNEQFF.

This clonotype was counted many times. The chain's CDR3 is CAISGQGAAQPQHF. CDR3 sequence (DNA): TGTGCCATCAGCGGACAGGGGGCAGCTCAGCCCCAGCATTTT. The chain uses TRBV10-3 and TRBJ1-5; 11 bases agree with TRBD1. The CDR3 spans 14 residues. CDR1 is ENHRY, CDR2 SYGVKD, per germline. With V trimmed by 6 bases and J by 6 bases, 4 bases remained unmatched.

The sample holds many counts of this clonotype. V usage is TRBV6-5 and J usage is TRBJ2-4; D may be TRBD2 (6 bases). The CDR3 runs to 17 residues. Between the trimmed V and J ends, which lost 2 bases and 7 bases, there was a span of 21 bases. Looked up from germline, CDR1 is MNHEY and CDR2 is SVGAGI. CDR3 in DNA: TGTGCCAGCAGTTACGGAATGAACCCCGGGGGACCCAACATTCAGTACTTC. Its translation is CASSYGMNPGGPNIQYF.

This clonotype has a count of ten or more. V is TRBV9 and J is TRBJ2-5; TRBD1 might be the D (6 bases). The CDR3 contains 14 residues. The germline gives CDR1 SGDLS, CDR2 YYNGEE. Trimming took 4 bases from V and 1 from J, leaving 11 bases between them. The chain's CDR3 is CASSPQTGQETQYF. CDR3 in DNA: TGTGCCAGCAGCCCTCAGACAGGCCAAGAGACCCAGTACTTC.

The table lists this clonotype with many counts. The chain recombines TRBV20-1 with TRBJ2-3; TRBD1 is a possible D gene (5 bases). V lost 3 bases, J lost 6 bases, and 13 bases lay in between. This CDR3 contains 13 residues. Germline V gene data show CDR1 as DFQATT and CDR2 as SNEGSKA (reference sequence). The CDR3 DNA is TGCAGTGCTAGGACTGGGGCCCCGGATACGCAGTATTTT. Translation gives CSARTGAPDTQYF.

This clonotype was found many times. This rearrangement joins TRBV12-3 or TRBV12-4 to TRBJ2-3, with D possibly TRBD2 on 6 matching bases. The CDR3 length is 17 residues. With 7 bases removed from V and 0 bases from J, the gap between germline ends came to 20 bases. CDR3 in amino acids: CASNLLAVPLSTDTQYF. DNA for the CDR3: TGTGCCAGCAACCTTTTAGCGGTGCCCCTTAGCACAGATACGCAGTATTTT.

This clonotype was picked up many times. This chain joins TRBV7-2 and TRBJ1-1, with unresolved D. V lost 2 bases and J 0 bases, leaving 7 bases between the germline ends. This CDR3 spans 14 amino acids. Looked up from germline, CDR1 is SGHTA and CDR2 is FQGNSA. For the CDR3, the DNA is TGTGCCAGCAGCTTAAGGGCCATGAACACTGAAGCTTTCTTT. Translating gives CASSLRAMNTEAFF.

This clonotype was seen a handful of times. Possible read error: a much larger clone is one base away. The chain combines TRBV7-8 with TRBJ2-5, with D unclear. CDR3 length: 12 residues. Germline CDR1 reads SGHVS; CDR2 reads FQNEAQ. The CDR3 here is CASSSPREIQYF. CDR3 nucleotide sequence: TGTGCCAGCAGCTCGCCTCGAGAGATCCAGTACTTC.

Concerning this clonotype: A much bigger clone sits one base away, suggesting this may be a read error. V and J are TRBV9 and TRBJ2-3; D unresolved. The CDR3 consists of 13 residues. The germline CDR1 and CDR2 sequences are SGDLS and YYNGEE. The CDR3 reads CTSSVEVTDTQYF. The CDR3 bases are TGTACCAGCAGCGTAGAGGTCACAGATACGCAGTATTTT.

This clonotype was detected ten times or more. The DNA for the CDR3 is TGTGCCAGCAGCTTATTACGGGCACTTTACAATGAGCAGTTCTTC. Its protein product is CASSLLRALYNEQFF. J is TRBJ2-1 and V is TRBV7-8; D not resolved. V lost 2 bases and J 4 bases, leaving 12 bases between the germline ends. There are 15 residues in the CDR3. The germline CDR1 and CDR2 sequences are SGHVS and FQNEAQ.

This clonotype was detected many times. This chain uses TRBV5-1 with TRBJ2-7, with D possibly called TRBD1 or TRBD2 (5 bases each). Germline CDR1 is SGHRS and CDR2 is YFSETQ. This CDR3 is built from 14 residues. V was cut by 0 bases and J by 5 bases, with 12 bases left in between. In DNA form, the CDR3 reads TGCGCCAGCAGCTTGGGGGGCCGGGAAAACGAGCAGTACTTC. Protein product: CASSLGGRENEQYF.

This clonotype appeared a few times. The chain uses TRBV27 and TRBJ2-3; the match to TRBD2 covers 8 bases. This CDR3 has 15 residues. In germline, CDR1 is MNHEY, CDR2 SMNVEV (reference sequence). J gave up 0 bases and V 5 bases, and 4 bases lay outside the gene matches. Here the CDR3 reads CASSGSGESTDTQYF. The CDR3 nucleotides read TGTGCCAGCAGTGGTAGCGGGGAGAGCACAGATACGCAGTATTTT.

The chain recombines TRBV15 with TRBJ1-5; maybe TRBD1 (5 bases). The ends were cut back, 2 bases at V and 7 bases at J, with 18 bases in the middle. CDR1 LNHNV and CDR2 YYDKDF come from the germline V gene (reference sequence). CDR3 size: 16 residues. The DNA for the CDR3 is TGTGCCACCAGCAGATCAGGGTCTTGGGGAAACCAGCCCCAGCATTTT. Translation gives CATSRSGSWGNQPQHF.

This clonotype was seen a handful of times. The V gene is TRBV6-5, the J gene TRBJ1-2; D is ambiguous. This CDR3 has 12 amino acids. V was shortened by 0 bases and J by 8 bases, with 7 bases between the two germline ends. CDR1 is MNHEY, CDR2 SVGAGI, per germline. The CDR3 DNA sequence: TGTGCCAGCAGTTACTCAAAGGGAGGCTACACCTTC. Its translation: CASSYSKGGYTF.

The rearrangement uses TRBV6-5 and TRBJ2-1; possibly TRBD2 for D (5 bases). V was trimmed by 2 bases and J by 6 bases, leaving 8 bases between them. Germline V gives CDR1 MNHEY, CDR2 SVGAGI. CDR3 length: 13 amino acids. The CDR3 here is CASSYRRGNEQFF. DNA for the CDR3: TGTGCCAGCAGTTACCGACGGGGCAATGAGCAGTTCTTC.

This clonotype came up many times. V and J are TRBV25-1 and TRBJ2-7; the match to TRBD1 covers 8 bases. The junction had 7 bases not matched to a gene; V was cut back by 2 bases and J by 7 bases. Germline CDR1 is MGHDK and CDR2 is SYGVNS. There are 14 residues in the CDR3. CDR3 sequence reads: CASSERRGQDEQYF. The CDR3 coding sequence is TGTGCCAGCAGTGAACGCAGGGGGCAGGATGAGCAGTACTTC.

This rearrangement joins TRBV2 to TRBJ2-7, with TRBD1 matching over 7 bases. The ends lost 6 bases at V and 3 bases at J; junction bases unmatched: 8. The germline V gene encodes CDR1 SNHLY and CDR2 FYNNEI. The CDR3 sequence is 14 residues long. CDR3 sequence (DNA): TGTGCCAGCAGCCGACAGGGTGGCATCTACGAGCAGTACTTC. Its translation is CASSRQGGIYEQYF.

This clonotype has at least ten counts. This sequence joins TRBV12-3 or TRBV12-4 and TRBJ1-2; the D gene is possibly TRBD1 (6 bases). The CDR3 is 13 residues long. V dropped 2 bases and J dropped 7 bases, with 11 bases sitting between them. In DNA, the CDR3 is TGTGCCAGCAGTTTATGGGACATCGGTGGCTACACCTTC. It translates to CASSLWDIGGYTF.

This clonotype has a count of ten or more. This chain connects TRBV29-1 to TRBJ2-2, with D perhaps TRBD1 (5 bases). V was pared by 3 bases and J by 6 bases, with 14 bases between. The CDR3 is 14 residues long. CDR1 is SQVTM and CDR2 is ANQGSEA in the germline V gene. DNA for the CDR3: TGCAGCGTTGATCTGACAGCCGTTCCCGGGGAGCTGTTTTTT. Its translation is CSVDLTAVPGELFF.

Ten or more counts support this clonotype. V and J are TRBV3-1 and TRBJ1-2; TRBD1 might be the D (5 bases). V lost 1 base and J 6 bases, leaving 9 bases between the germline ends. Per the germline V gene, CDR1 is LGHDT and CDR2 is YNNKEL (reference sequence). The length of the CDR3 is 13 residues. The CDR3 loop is CASSQVSGDGYTF. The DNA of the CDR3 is TGTGCCAGCAGCCAAGTATCGGGGGATGGCTACACCTTC.

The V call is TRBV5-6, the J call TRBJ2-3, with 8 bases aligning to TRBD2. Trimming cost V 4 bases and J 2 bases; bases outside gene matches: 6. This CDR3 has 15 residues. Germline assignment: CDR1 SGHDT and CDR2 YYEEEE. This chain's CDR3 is CASSPQRGYTDTQYF. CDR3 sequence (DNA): TGTGCCAGCAGCCCACAGCGGGGGTACACAGATACGCAGTATTTT.

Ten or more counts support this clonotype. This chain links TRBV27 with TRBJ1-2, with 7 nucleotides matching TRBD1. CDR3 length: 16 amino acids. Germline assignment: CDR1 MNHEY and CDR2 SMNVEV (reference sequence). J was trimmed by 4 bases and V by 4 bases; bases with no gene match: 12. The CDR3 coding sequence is TGTGCCAGCAGTTCCGGACAGGCCCGACCTCCCTATGGCTACACCTTC. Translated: CASSSGQARPPYGYTF.

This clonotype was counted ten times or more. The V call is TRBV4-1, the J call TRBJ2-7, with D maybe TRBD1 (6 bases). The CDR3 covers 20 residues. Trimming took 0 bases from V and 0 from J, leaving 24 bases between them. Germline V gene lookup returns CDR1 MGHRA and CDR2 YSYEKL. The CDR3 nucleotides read TGCGCCAGCAGCCAAGAATGGGCGAGGACAGCGGTTCACCTCTCCTACGAGCAGTACTTC. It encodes CASSQEWARTAVHLSYEQYF.

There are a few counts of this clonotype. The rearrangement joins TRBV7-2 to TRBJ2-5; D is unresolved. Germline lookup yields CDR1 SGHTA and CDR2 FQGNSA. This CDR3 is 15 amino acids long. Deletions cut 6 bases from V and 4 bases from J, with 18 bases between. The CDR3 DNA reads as TGTGCCAGCAGTCCGGTCAGTTTGGCGAGAGAGACCCAGTACTTC. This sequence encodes CASSPVSLARETQYF.

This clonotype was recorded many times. The CDR3 loop reads CAISDYGQGAYQETQYF. CDR3 nucleotide sequence: TGTGCCATCAGTGATTATGGACAGGGTGCATACCAAGAGACCCAGTACTTC. This chain uses TRBV10-3 with TRBJ2-5; 8 bases match TRBD1. The CDR3 extends over 17 amino acids. From germline, CDR1 is ENHRY and CDR2 SYGVKD. V was pared by 3 bases and J by 0 bases, with 9 bases of the junction left unmatched.

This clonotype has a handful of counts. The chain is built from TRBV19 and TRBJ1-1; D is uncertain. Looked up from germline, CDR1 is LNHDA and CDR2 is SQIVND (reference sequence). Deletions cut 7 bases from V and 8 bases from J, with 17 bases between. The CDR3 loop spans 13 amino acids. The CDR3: CASTRDDAREAFF. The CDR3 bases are TGTGCCAGTACCCGCGACGACGCCCGGGAAGCTTTCTTT.

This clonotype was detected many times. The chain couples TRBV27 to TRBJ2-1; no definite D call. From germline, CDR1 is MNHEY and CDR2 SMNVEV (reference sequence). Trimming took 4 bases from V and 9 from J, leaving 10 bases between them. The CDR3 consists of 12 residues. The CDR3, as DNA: TGTGCCAGCAGTTCGCCGGGCAGTGAGCAGTTCTTC. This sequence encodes CASSSPGSEQFF.

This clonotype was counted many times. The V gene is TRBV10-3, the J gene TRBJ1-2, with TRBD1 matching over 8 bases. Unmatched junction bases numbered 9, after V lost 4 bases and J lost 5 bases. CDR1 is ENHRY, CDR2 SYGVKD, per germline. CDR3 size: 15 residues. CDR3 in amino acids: CAISAVRGLGYGYTF. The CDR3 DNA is TGTGCCATCAGTGCCGTCAGGGGGCTGGGGTATGGCTACACCTTC.

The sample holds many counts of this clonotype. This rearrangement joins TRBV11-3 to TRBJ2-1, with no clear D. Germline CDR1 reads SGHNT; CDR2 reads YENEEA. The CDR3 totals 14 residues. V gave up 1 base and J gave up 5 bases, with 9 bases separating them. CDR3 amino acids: CASSLGVSHNEQFF. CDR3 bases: TGTGCCAGCAGCTTAGGGGTGAGCCACAATGAGCAGTTCTTC. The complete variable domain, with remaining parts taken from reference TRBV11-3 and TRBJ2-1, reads EAGVVQSPRYKIIEKKQPVAFWCNPISGHNTLYWYLQNLGQGPELLIRYENEEAVDDSQLPKDRFSAERLKGVDSTLKIQPAELGDSAVYLCASSLGVSHNEQFFGPGTRLTVL.